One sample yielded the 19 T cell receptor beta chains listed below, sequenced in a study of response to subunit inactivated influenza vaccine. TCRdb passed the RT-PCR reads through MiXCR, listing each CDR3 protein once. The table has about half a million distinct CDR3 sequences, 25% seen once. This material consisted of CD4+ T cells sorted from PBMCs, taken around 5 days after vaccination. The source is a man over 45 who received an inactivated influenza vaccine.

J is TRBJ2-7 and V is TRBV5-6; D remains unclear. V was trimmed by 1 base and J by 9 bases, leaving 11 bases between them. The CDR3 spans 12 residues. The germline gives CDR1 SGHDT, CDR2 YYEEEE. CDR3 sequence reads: CASSLSGYSQYF. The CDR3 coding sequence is TGTGCCAGCAGCTTGAGTGGGTACTCGCAGTACTTC.

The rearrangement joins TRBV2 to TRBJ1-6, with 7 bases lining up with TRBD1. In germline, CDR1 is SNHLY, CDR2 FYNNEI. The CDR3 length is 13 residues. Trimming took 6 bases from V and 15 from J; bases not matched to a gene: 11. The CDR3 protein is CASRRDSEYFLHF. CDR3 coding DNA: TGTGCCAGCAGACGGGACAGCGAGTATTTCCTCCACTTT.

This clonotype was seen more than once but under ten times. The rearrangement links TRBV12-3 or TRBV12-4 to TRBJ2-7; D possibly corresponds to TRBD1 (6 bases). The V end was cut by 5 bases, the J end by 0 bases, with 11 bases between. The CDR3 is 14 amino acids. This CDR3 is CASSTDRRSYEQYF. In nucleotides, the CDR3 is TGTGCCAGCAGTACCGACAGGCGCTCCTACGAGCAGTACTTC.

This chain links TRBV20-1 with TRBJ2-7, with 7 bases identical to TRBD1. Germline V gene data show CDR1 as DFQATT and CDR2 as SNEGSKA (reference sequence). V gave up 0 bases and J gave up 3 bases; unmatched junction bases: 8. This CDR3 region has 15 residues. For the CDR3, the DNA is TGCAGTGCTAGAGATCTCGGGACAGAGGACTACGAGCAGTACTTC. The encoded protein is CSARDLGTEDYEQYF.

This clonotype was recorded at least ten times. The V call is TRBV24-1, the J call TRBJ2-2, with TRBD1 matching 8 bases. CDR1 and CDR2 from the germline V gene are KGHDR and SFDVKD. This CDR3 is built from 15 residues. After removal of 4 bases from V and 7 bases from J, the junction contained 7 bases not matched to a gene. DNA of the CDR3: TGTGCCACCAGTGAGACAGACAGGGGTGGCGGGGAGCTGTTTTTT. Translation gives CATSETDRGGGELFF.

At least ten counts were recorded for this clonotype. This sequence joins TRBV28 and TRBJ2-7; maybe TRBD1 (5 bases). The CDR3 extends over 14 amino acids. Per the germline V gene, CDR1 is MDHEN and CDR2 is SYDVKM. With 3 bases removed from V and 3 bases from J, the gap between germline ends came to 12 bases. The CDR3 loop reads CASSFTGTFYEQYF. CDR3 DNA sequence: TGTGCCAGCAGTTTTACAGGAACCTTCTACGAGCAGTACTTC.

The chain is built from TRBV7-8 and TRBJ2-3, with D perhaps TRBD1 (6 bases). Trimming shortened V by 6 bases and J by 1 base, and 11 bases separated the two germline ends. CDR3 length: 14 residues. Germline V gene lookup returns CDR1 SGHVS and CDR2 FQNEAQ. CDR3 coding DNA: TGTGCCAGCAGGGAAAACAGGGGCACAGATACGCAGTATTTT. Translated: CASRENRGTDTQYF.

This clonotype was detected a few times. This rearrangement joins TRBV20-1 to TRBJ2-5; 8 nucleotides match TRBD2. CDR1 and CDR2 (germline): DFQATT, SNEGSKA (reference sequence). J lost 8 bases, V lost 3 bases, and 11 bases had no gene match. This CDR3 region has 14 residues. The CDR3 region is CSARPSGRLGTQYF. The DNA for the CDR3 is TGCAGTGCTAGGCCTAGCGGGCGGCTAGGAACCCAGTACTTC.

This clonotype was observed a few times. CDR3 region: CSASRQGGNTGELFF. CDR3 bases: TGCAGTGCTAGCCGACAGGGGGGAAACACCGGGGAGCTGTTTTTT. V usage is TRBV20-1 and J usage is TRBJ2-2; 9 nucleotides match TRBD1. V trimming: 3 bases; J trimming: 2 bases; junction bases outside the gene matches: 4. CDR1 and CDR2 from the germline V gene are DFQATT and SNEGSKA (reference sequence). This CDR3 has 15 residues.

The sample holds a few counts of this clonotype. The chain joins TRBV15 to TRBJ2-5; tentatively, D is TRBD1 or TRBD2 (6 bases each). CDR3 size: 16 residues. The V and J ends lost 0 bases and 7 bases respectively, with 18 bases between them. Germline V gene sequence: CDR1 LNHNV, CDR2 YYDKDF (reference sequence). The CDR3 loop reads CATSRDQLLGGGTQYF. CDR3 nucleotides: TGTGCCACCAGCAGAGATCAATTACTCGGAGGGGGGACCCAGTACTTC.

The CDR3 protein is CASRTGLDTEAFF. CDR3 coding DNA: TGTGCCAGCCGGACAGGGTTGGACACTGAAGCTTTCTTT. The genes are TRBV18 and TRBJ1-1; TRBD1 aligns across 8 bases. The V and J ends lost 8 bases and 3 bases, in that order; junction bases with no gene match: 5. CDR1 KGHSH and CDR2 LQKENI come from the germline V gene. The CDR3 length is 13 residues.

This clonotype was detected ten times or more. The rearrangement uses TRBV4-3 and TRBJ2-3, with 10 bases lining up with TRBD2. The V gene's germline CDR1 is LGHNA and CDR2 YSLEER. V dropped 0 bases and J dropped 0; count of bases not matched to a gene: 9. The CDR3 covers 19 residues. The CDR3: CASSQDLYRAGGSTDTQYF. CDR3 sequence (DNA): TGCGCCAGCAGCCAAGACTTGTACCGAGCGGGAGGGAGCACAGATACGCAGTATTTT.

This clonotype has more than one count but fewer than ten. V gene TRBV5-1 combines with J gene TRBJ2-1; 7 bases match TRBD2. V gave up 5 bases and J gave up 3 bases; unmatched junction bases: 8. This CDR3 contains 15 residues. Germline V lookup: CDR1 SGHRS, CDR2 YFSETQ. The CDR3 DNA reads TGCGCCAGCAGTCTCCGCGGGACTAACTACAATGAGCAGTTCTTC. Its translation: CASSLRGTNYNEQFF.

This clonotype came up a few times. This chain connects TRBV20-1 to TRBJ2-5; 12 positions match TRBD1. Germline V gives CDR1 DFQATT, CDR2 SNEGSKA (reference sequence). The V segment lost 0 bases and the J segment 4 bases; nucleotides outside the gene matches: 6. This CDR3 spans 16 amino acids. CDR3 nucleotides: TGCAGTGCTAGAGACCCCCGGGACAGGGGGCCAGAGACCCAGTACTTC. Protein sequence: CSARDPRDRGPETQYF.

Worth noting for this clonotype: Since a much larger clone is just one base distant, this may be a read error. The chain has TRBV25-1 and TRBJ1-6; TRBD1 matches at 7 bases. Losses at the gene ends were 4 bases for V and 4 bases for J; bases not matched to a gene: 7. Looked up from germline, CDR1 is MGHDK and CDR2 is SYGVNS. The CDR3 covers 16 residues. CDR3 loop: CASSGIDRAYNSPLHF. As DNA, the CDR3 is TGTGCCAGCAGTGGAATAGACAGGGCTTATAATTCACCCCTCCACTTT.

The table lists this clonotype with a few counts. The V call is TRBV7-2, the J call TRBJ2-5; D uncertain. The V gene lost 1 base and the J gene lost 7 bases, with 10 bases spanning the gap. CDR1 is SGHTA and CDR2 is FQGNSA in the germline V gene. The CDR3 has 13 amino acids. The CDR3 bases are TGTGCCAGCAGCTTAGGGTACTATGGGACCCAGTACTTC. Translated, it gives CASSLGYYGTQYF. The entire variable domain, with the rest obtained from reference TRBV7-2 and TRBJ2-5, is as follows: GAGVSQSPSNKVTEKGKDVELRCDPISGHTALYWYRQSLGQGLEFLIYFQGNSAPDKSGLPSDRFSAERTGGSVSTLTIQRTQQEDSAVYLCASSLGYYGTQYFGPGTRLLVL.

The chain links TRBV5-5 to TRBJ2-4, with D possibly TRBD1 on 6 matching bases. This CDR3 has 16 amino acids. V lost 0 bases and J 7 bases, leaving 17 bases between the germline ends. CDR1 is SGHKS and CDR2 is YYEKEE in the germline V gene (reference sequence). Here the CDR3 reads CASSLDVGARANIQYF. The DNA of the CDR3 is TGTGCCAGCAGCTTGGATGTGGGGGCGAGGGCGAACATTCAGTACTTC.

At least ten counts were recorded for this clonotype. CDR3 DNA sequence: TGCAGTGCTAGGGACTACGAGCAGTACTTC. Protein product: CSARDYEQYF. J is TRBJ2-7 and V is TRBV20-1; D unresolved. This CDR3 has 10 amino acids. Germline lookup yields CDR1 DFQATT and CDR2 SNEGSKA (reference sequence). The V end was cut by 3 bases, the J end by 3 bases, with 3 bases between.

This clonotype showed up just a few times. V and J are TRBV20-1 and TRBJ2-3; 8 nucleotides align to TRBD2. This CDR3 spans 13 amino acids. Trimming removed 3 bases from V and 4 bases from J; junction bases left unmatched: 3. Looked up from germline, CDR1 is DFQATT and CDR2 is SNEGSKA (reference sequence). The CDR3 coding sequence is TGCAGTGCTAGCGGGGGGGCCCCAGATACGCAGTATTTT. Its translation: CSASGGAPDTQYF.